This record looks at one T cell receptor beta chain sequence and its context. Germline V gene sequence: CDR1 KGHSH, CDR2 LQKENI. This CDR3 region has 18 residues. V dropped 1 base and J dropped 1; count of bases not matched to a gene: 8. The data stem from a study of T cell changes during pregnancy in multiple sclerosis. Profiling relied on immunoSEQ multiplex PCR, and the TCRdb table lists in-frame clones only, not all of them. The sample consists of under 60,000 clones, almost 95% of them appearing once. This clonotype was sampled from a female donor in good health, enrolled as a control in a pregnancy study. V gene TRBV18 combines with J gene TRBJ1-1; 11 bases line up with TRBD1. This specimen consisted of CD4+ T cells from peripheral blood mononuclear cells, obtained in the second trimester of pregnancy. The CDR3 spells CASSPRWGQGVGNTEAFF. The CDR3 DNA reads TGTGCCAGCTCACCACGGTGGGGACAGGGGGTAGGGAACACTGAAGCTTTCTTT. Together with reference TRBV18 and TRBJ1-1, the CDR3 gives the full variable domain: NAGVMQNPRHLVRRRGQEARLRCSPMKGHSHVYWYRQLPEEGLKFMVYLQKENIIDESGMPKERFSAEFPKEGPSILRIQQVVRGDSAAYFCASSPRWGQGVGNTEAFFGQGTRLTVV.